This TCR beta chain derives from a study of identifying expanded T cells in peripheral blood. CDR1 MNHNY and CDR2 SVGAGI come from the germline V gene (reference sequence). The V end lost 6 bases, the J end lost 4 bases, and 13 bases lay between the germline ends. The CDR3 spans 13 residues. Overall study findings and caveats: Approximately 1.1 clones differed between technical replicates, versus around 15 and 18 over time.

The count of this clone is one. Its antigen is not known. Produced via immunoSEQ multiplex PCR; TCRdb's table is partial and in-frame only. The data hold about 130,000 clones, with around 88% observed a single time. The source of this sequence is a person between 18 and 75 years old in good health. The chain employs TRBV6-6 and TRBJ2-7; D gene ambiguous. Sequenced material: blood. Here the CDR3 DNA reads TGTGCCAGCAGGCTGAACTACGGGTACGAGCAGTACTTC. It translates to CASRLNYGYEQYF.